This T cell receptor (beta chain) was captured in a study of PD-1 blockade in classical Hodgkin lymphoma (dated by TCRdb to the early 2020s). Some background on the complete study: Nivolumab dosing was 3 mg/kg intravenously every 2 weeks, continuing until either disease progression or unacceptable toxicity. The study used CyTOF and TCR beta sequencing to define a peripheral blood immune signature of response to PD-1 blockade in classical Hodgkin lymphoma.

What the research found in general, with its limitations: Patients starting nivolumab less than 1 year after ASCT had lower diversity and were excluded from later analyses to avoid confounding by immune reconstitution. Only a single clinical trial cohort was studied, and what caused the repertoire differences, possibly disease activity or prior therapy, remained undefined. Trial patients with a complete response had baseline diversity similar to that of newly diagnosed patients, while partial responders and progressors had significantly lower diversity. By C4D1, a significant rise was seen in CD4+ TCR diversity but not in CD8+ TCR diversity (p=0.0027 vs p=0.16), and the rise was most apparent among complete responders (p=0.02). Baseline TCR diversity was reported to be lower in newly diagnosed patients than in healthy donors, and even lower in relapsed/refractory patients.

This specimen's time point label, per the study, means: cycle 4 day 1 (C4D1), after 5 to 7 weeks of nivolumab. Every trial patient had relapsed after autologous stem cell transplantation, and cohorts A, B and C differed in prior brentuximab vedotin exposure. A total of roughly 60 patients with relapsed/refractory classical Hodgkin lymphoma made up the trial cohort, and each patient's best overall response was complete response, partial response or progressive disease. In the multi-cohort phase II CheckMate 205 trial, trial patients received single-agent nivolumab. Best overall response was determined by an independent review committee according to the 2007 International Working Group response criteria. PBMCs from the trial were collected at three points: immediately before nivolumab initiation (C1D1), and during therapy at cycle 2 day 1 and cycle 4 day 1. Peripheral blood was collected in 8 mL Vacutainer Cell Preparation Tubes, from which PBMCs were isolated by centrifugation and then cryopreserved.

The Qiagen DNeasy kit was used to extract genomic DNA both from unsorted PBMCs and from the negatively selected CD4+ and CD8+ fractions. TCR beta CDR3 regions were subjected to amplification by immunoSEQ multiplex PCR with primers that anneal to V and J segments. A synthetic immune receptor repertoire was used to minimize amplification bias, and any residual bias was removed computationally once sequencing was done. Processing in the source paper ran as follows. Repertoire diversity was quantified as the Shannon entropy index using custom Python scripts. The unsorted, CD4+ and CD8+ repertoires were each analyzed separately, with the exception of combined analyses, where CD4+ and CD8+ sequences were merged in silico. Clonal expansion was defined as at least a 2-fold frequency increase after treatment relative to C1D1, with a pseudocount of 0.5 for undetected baseline clones. Clones with 0 or 1 copy at C1D1 were defined as singleton clones, while clones with 2 or more copies were defined as non-singleton clones. Clones expanded in unsorted samples were labelled as CD4+, CD8+ or unknown by matching protein sequences in sorted samples from the same patient. Wilcoxon tests on paired samples were used to test diversity changes from C1D1 to C4D1. The table was pulled from immuneACCESS by TCRdb, which kept in-frame rearrangements only. Such tables lose some clones; where checked, under half of the loss comes from unresolved V genes, and the rest has no known cause. V and J calls and clone size come straight from that table; D and trimming were deduced from the DNA. For this sample the table gives 90,000 to 110,000 clones, of which approximately 89% were detected only once. Of the sample, under 20% is held by the ten largest clones.

CDR1 and CDR2, per the germline V gene, are SGHAT and FQNNGV. Including the terminal cysteine and phenylalanine, the CDR3 comprises 17 residues. Left in the record is the CDR3 DNA by itself, 51 bases read in frame from the first base. Compared with germline, V lacks 5 bases and J lacks 0 bases; bases without a gene match: 9. Comments on this clone: The antigen this receptor binds is unknown. Nothing much larger sits one base from this clone, and base qualities are not available.

The receptor's source is a human donor with classical Hodgkin lymphoma. The V gene is TRBV11-2 and the J gene is TRBJ1-1, and 10 bases in between align with TRBD1. The sample here was peripheral blood mononuclear cells (PBMCs), taken before the fourth cycle of nivolumab. The CDR3 has the sequence CASSRLGQGPLNTEAFF. The DNA reads as follows: TGTGCCAGCAGCCGGTTGGGACAGGGGCCTCTGAACACTGAAGCTTTCTTT.